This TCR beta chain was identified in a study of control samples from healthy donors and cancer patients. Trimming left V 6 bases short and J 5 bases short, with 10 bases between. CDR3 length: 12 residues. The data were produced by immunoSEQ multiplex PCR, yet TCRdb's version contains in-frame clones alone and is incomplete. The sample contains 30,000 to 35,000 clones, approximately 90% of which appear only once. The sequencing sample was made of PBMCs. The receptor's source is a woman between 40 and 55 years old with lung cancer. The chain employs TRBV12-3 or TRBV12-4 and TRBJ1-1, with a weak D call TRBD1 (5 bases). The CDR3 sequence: CASRIGGTEAFF. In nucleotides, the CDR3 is TGTGCCAGCAGGATTGGGGGTACTGAAGCTTTCTTT.